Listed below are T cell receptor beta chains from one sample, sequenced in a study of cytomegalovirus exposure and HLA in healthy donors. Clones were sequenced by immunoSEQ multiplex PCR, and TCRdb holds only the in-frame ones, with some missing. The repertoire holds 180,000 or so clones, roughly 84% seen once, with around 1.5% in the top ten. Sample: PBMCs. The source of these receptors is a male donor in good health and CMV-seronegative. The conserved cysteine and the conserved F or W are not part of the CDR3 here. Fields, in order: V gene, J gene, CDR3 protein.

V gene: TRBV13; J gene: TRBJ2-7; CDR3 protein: ASSTRIGARDRTYEQY
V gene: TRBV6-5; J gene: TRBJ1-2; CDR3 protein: ASSQTGGGNYGYT
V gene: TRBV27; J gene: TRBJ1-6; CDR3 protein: ASSLLNRDYSPLH
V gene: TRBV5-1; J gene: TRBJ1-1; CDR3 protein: ASSETGTGNTEAF
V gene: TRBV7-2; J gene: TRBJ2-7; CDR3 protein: ASSPQTAYEQY
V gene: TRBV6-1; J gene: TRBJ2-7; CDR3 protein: ASSGQYEQY
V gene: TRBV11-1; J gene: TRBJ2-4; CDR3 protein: ASNPRHGGNIQY
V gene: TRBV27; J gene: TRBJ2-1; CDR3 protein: ASSLYRSSYNEQF
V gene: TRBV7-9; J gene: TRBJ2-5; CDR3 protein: ASSLGTVQETQY
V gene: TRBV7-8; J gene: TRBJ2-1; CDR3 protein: ASSLRKGGEQF
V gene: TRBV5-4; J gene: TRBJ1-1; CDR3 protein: ASSLEGLPVKNTEAF
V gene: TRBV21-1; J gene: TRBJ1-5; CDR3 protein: ASSSRWGHSNQPQH
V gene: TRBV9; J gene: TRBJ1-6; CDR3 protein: ASSVRTDNSPLH
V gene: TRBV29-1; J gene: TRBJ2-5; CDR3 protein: SAERSSEQY
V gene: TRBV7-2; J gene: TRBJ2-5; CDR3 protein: ASSKIAGQETQY
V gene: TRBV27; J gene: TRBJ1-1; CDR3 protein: ASSLFSVNTEAF
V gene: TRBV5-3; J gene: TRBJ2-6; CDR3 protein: ARQPINRGGRANVLT
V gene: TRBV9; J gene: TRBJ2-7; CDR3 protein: ASSVVPSSYEQY
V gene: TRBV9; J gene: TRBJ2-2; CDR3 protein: ARGTSGILNTGELF
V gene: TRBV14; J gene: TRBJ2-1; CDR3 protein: ASSEGQGRNNEQF
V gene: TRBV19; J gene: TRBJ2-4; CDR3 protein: ASSNRQGSAKNIQY
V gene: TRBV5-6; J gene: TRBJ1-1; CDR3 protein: ASSLVRGTEAF
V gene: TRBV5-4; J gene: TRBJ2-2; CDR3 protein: ASSWRTGRNTGELF
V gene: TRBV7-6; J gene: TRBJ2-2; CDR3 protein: ASSSQAGIGTGELF
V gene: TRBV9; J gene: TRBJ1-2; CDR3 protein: ASSPAQGSHGYT
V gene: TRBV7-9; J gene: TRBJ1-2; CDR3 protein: ASSPQGTGKGYT
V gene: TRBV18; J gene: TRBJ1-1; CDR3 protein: ASSPDRVNTEAF
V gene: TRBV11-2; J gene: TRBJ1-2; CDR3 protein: ASSSETGGMFGGYT
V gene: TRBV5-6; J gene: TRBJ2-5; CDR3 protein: ASIRGGSGQETQY
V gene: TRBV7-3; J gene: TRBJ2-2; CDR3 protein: ASRPTGGTGELF
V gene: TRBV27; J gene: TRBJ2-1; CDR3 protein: ASTPSGWNEQF
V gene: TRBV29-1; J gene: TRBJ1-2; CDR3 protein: SVEGGHGYT
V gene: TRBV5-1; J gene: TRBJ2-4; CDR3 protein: ASSPDRDTVQY
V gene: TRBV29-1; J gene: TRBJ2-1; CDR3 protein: SVEGGRLAGPYNEQF
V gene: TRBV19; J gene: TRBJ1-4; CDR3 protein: ASSIWDGGSSEKLF
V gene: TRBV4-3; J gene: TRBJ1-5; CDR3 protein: ASSQENSGNQPQH
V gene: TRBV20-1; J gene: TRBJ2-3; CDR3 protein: SAPSPDTQY
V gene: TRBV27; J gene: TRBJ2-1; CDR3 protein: ASSLGAPGQNEQF
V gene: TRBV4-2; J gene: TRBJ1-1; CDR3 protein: ASRDGHANTEAF
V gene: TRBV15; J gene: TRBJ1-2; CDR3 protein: ATSAEARGAYGYT
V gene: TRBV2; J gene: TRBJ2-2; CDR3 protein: ASSPFGSGNTGELF
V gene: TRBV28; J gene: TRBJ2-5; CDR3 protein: ASSPPLGGQETQY
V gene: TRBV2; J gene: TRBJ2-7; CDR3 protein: ASRRDTGSYEQY
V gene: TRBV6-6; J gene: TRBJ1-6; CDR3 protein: ASRTQGQSSPLH
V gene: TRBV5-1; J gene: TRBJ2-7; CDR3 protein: ASSLDRGDEQY
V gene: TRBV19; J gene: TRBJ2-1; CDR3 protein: ASQLAGGGNEQF
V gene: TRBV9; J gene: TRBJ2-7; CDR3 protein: ASSVSGTTSYEQY
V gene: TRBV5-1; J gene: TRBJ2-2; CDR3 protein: ASSLAVTGELF
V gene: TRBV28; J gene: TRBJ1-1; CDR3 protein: ASSLLGRRGGTEAF
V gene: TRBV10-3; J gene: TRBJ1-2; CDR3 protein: AISDPRGGRSGYT
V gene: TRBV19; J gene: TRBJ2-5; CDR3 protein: ASRGQGETQY
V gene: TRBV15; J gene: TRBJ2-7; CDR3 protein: ATSRVLTSGENEQY
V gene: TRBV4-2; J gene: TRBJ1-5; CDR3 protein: ASSLGGQGDQPQH